This T cell receptor (beta chain) was recorded in a study of CXCR3-negative and CXCR3-positive naive CD8 T cells (dated by TCRdb to the late 2010s). As for the study more broadly: In total, some 150 million TRB reads were obtained, which works out to roughly 1.5 +/- 0.3 million reads per library. The TRBV-TRBJ cluster analysis covered naive subsets from 5 donors and memory cells from 3 donors. Diversity and physicochemical repertoire analyses were performed on approximately 10 donors pooled from two independent experiments.

General conclusions and limits of the study: Freshly isolated PBMCs were used for most assays because CXCR3 expression went down partially after cryopreservation. Compared with CXCR3-negative naive cells, CXCR3-positive naive cells had TRB CDR3s with higher hydrophobicity (lower Kidera factor 4), lower energy, and higher strength and volume indices. Repertoire diversity was comparably high in both naive subsets but much lower in memory CD8+ T cells. Because surface CD5, which is linked to self-reactivity in mice, was comparable between the naive subsets, TCR interaction strength was also inferred from TRB CDR3 physicochemical properties. Similar TRBV-TRBJ usage was shown by naive CXCR3-negative and CXCR3-positive cells from the same donor, whereas distinct patterns were shown by memory cells.

Each CD8+ T cell subset was flow-sorted in triplicate, and 300,000 cells per subset were placed directly into RLT lysis buffer. To keep memory contaminants out, a stringent definition of naive CD8+ T cells was applied: CD45RO-CCR7+CD27+CD95-. Standard density gradient centrifugation was used to isolate peripheral blood mononuclear cells from buffy coats. A FACSAria III was used to flow-sort naive CXCR3-negative and CXCR3-positive CD8+ T cells. An RNeasy Mini Kit was used to extract total RNA from the sorted cells. Regarding this clonotype: What this receptor recognizes is not known.

The reads were generated on a NextSeq 550. The Human TCR Profiling Kit (MiLaboratory) was used to prepare UMI-labeled 5' RACE TRB cDNA libraries. The full amount of extracted RNA was used for cDNA synthesis, and the full amount of resulting cDNA was used for PCR amplification. Libraries were prepared in parallel using an identical number of PCR cycles. From the authors' description of their analysis: With a minimum of two reads required per UMI, MIGEC and MiXCR pulled out about 50,000 +/- 10,000 unique UMI-labeled TRB cDNA molecules from each library. An average of around 40,000 +/- 10,000 functional in-frame TRB CDR3 nucleotide clonotypes without stop codons was found per library. Diversity metrics, including normalized Shannon-Wiener and Chao1, were computed in VDJtools after downsampling to 5000 UMI-labeled TRB molecules per sample. VDJtools computed clonotype-size-weighted physicochemical properties of the central five CDR3 residues: interaction energy, strength, volume and Kidera factor 4. Based on TCRdb reprocessing of the reads, there is one entry per CDR3 protein sequence, and DNA is missing. V and J calls and clone size were set by TCRdb, not the authors. The table for this sample records roughly 130,000 distinct CDR3 sequences. The ten largest clones represent roughly 0.59% of the sample.

The CDR3 runs 17 residues from the cysteine to the phenylalanine. No DNA sequence was recorded. The germline V gene gives CDR1 as SGHDT and CDR2 as YYEEEE. This TCR was recovered from a human donor in good health. Some clones in this sample may be carry-over from other donors' samples. Rearrangement joined TRBV5-6 to TRBJ2-3; lacking DNA, the TRBD1 call made by TCRdb goes unchecked. The sequenced sample consisted of naive CXCR3+ CD8+ T cells from blood. The cell subset or site tag for this specimen amounts to: CD45RO-CCR7+CD27+CD95- naive CD8+ T cells expressing CXCR3 (TNR3+). The CDR3 protein is CASSAPTGDHHTDTQYF.